Following are 7 T cell receptor beta chains from one sample sequenced in a study of T cells in Graves' hyperthyroidism and ophthalmopathy. Amplified TCR beta CDR3 regions derived from RNA transcripts. When the TCR CDR3 underwent first-round RT-PCR, the HTBI primer set was used. Via MiXCR, TCRdb re-called the multiplex PCR reads, giving one row per CDR3 protein. The repertoire holds hundreds of thousands of distinct CDR3 sequences, with approximately 15% as singletons. Sequenced: blood. These receptors were collected from a woman between 18 and 29 years old with Graves' hyperthyroidism.

V usage is TRBV7-3 and J usage is TRBJ1-1; possible D gene TRBD1, 5 bases. CDR3 length: 13 residues. The ends were cut back, 6 bases at V and 6 bases at J, with 14 bases in the middle. Germline V lookup: CDR1 SGHTA, CDR2 FQGTGA. The CDR3 DNA reads as TGTGCCAGCAGTCTTGCCCGGGACGCTGAAGCTTTCTTT. It is translated as CASSLARDAEAFF.

This clonotype has a handful of counts. The chain couples TRBV3-1 to TRBJ2-7; 9 bases are a match to TRBD2. The germline V gene has CDR1 LGHDT and CDR2 YNNKEL (reference sequence). After removal of 8 bases from V and 9 bases from J, the junction contained 17 bases not matched to a gene. The CDR3 consists of 15 residues. CDR3 protein: CASGGNLAGLGGQYF. The CDR3 bases are TGTGCCAGCGGTGGGAACCTAGCGGGATTGGGGGGGCAGTACTTC.

Many counts were recorded for this clonotype. This chain connects TRBV13 to TRBJ1-2, with a possible D match to TRBD1 (5 bases). The V end lost 5 bases, the J end lost 6 bases, and 22 bases lay between the germline ends. Germline lookup yields CDR1 PRHDT and CDR2 FYEKMQ (reference sequence). This CDR3 comprises 16 residues. CDR3 protein: CASSRTPSQASHGYTF. Written as DNA, the CDR3 is TGTGCCAGCAGCCGGACACCCTCGCAGGCCTCTCATGGCTACACCTTC.

V gene TRBV4-3 combines with J gene TRBJ2-1; D is possibly TRBD1 (6 bases). Germline CDR1 is LGHNA and CDR2 is YSLEER. Trimming removed 1 base from V and 9 bases from J, with 7 bases in between. The CDR3 sequence is 12 residues long. This CDR3 is CASSQVRGEQFF. DNA for the CDR3: TGCGCCAGCAGCCAAGTCAGGGGTGAGCAGTTCTTC.

This clonotype was seen ten or more times. This rearrangement joins TRBV4-1 to TRBJ1-1; D call uncertain. V was pared by 4 bases and J by 1 base, with 10 bases between. The CDR3 spans 14 residues. CDR1 is MGHRA and CDR2 is YSYEKL in the germline V gene. In nucleotides, the CDR3 is TGCGCCAGCAGCCTATCCGGGCAGAACACTGAAGCTTTCTTT. As protein: CASSLSGQNTEAFF.

This clonotype was seen a handful of times. The V gene is TRBV7-9, the J gene TRBJ2-1; maybe TRBD2 (6 bases). The CDR3 consists of 13 residues. The germline V gene encodes CDR1 SEHNR and CDR2 FQNEAQ (reference sequence). Trimming took 6 bases from V and 9 from J, leaving 15 bases between them. The CDR3 nucleotides are TGTGCCAGCAGAGGGACGGGAGACGTTGAGCAGTTCTTC. Its protein is CASRGTGDVEQFF.

There are many counts of this clonotype. This sequence joins TRBV3-1 and TRBJ1-1; possible D gene TRBD1, 5 bases. This CDR3 comprises 14 residues. Trimming pared 6 bases from V and 0 bases from J, leaving 11 bases between. Germline assignment: CDR1 LGHDT and CDR2 YNNKEL (reference sequence). For the CDR3, the DNA is TGTGCCAGCAGTCAGGACAACTTGAACACTGAAGCTTTCTTT. Translating gives CASSQDNLNTEAFF.